This entry concerns a single T cell receptor (beta chain). TCRdb passed the RT-PCR reads through MiXCR, listing each CDR3 protein once. Altogether around 530,000 distinct CDR3 sequences are present, approximately 17% being singletons, with the ten largest covering less than 4%. This entry comes from a study of response to subunit inactivated influenza vaccine. Germline CDR1 MNHNS, CDR2 SASEGT. The CDR3 has 19 amino acids. The junction had 10 bases not matched to a gene; V was cut back by 5 bases and J by 0 bases. V and J are TRBV6-1 and TRBJ2-1; 13 nucleotides line up with TRBD2. This TCR was recovered from a man aged 50 to 69 who received an inactivated influenza vaccine. The specimen was CD4+ T cells sorted from PBMCs, collected roughly 24 months after vaccination. CDR3 DNA: TGTGCCAGCAGTACCGGACTAGCGGGAGTGTTGCTCTCCTACAATGAGCAGTTCTTC. Its translation is CASSTGLAGVLLSYNEQFF.